A selection of T cell receptor beta chains follows, all from one sample in a study of blood T cells in healthy people across ages. From the 5' RACE reads, TCRdb called clonotypes with MiXCR, one entry per CDR3 protein. The table records about 640,000 distinct CDR3 sequences, about 53% of them present only once. Sequencing input: blood. The receptor set was obtained from a man aged 60 to 69 in good health. CDR3s include the opening cysteine and the closing phenylalanine or tryptophan. Each record gives: CDR3 length, J gene, clone size, D gene, V gene, CDR3 DNA, CDR3 protein. The D gene is left open where the match is weak. Some rows mark clone size as missing; the rest say once, few, many or name a class of expanded clone.

15	TRBJ2-1	-	-	TRBV7-7	TGTGCTAGCAGCTTAGAGGTTAAGGGGTCCAATGAGCAGTTCTTC	CASSLEVKGSNEQFF
16	TRBJ1-2	-	TRBD1	TRBV25-1	TGTGCCAGCAGTGGTGGACAGGGGCCCCTCTGGTATGGCTACACCTTC	CASSGGQGPLWYGYTF
15	TRBJ1-3	-	-	TRBV5-1	TGCGCCAGCAGCTTGGTTCCGTTCTCTGGAAACACCATATATTTT	CASSLVPFSGNTIYF
16	TRBJ2-1	-	TRBD1	TRBV3-1	TGTGCCAGCAGCCAAGATTTGGCAGGGGGATTCAATGGGCAGTTCTTC	CASSQDLAGGFNGQFF
14	TRBJ2-1	-	-	TRBV5-1	TGCGCCAGCAGCCCCGGGGCCGTCCAAGAGACCCAGTTCTTC	CASSPGAVQETQFF
15	TRBJ2-7	few	-	TRBV5-1	TGCGCCAGCACCCCTGGGGCGGGGAGCTCCTACGAGCAGTACTTC	CASTPGAGSSYEQYF
11	TRBJ1-1	many	-	TRBV7-9	TGTGCCAGCAGCTTTGAGGCAGAAGCTTTCTTT	CASSFEAEAFF
12	TRBJ2-1	few	-	TRBV27	TGTGCCAGCAGCGCTACCCTCCGAGAGCAGTTCTTC	CASSATLREQFF
14	TRBJ1-5	-	TRBD1	TRBV15	TGTGCCACCAGCTCGGACAGGGGGCCTCAGCCCCAGCATTTT	CATSSDRGPQPQHF
16	TRBJ2-5	-	TRBD2	TRBV4-1	TGCGCCAGCAGCCAAGAATTCCGGGGGGGCCTGGAGACCCAGTACTTC	CASSQEFRGGLETQYF
14	TRBJ2-1	-	-	TRBV28	TGTGCCAGCAGTGTCTCGGGCCTATACAATGAGCAGTTCTTC	CASSVSGLYNEQFF
14	TRBJ2-7	-	TRBD2	TRBV12-3/TRBV12-4	TGTGCCAGCAGTTTAGGCGGGGGATACTACGAGCAGTACTTC	CASSLGGGYYEQYF
16	TRBJ2-5	-	-	TRBV7-2	TGTGCCAGCAGCTTAGCCATAGGGGGCGGGGTAGAGACCCAGTACTTC	CASSLAIGGGVETQYF
15	TRBJ1-4	-	-	TRBV10-2	TGCGCCAGCAGTCCACAGAATCCAACTAATGAAAAACTGTTTTTT	CASSPQNPTNEKLFF
12	TRBJ2-3	-	-	TRBV6-6	TGTGCAAGCAGTACTGAGTCGGATACGCAGTATTTT	CASSTESDTQYF
13	TRBJ2-7	-	-	TRBV7-2	TGTGCCAGCAGCACCCGTCCCCTTTCCGAGCAGTACTTC	CASSTRPLSEQYF
14	TRBJ1-5	-	TRBD1	TRBV6-6	TGTGCCAGCAGTCCCGACAGGGGAAATCAGCCCCAGCATTTT	CASSPDRGNQPQHF
15	TRBJ2-1	-	-	TRBV5-5	TGTGCCAGCAGCTTGATGGGTTTTTCCTACAATGAGCAGTTCTTC	CASSLMGFSYNEQFF
11	TRBJ1-4	-	-	TRBV11-2	TGTGCCGTTGCAACTAATGAAAAACTGTTTTTT	CAVATNEKLFF
13	TRBJ1-2	once	-	TRBV6-6	TGTGCCAGCAAACAGGACAACTACTATGGCTACACCTTC	CASKQDNYYGYTF
13	TRBJ2-3	-	-	TRBV7-2	TGTGCCAGCAGCTTCTCCGGCCCAGATACGCAGTATTTT	CASSFSGPDTQYF
13	TRBJ2-1	-	TRBD2	TRBV29-1	TGCAGCGGTGAAGCGGGGGGGCGGGATGAGCAGTTCTTC	CSGEAGGRDEQFF
13	TRBJ2-3	-	-	TRBV5-6	TGTGCCAGCAGCTTGGACGCGGGAGATACGCAGTATTTT	CASSLDAGDTQYF
13	TRBJ2-3	-	-	TRBV20-1	TGCAGTGCGATCCGAGTCCCTTGGGATACGCAGTATTTT	CSAIRVPWDTQYF
18	TRBJ2-7	-	-	TRBV11-2	TGTGCCAGCAGCTTAGATTTCGGCCAGGGTGCCCCCGCCTACGAGCAGTACTTC	CASSLDFGQGAPAYEQYF
16	TRBJ2-4	-	TRBD2	TRBV7-2	TGTGCCAGCAGCTTAGAAAGTACGGGGGGGAGGAACATTCAGTACTTC	CASSLESTGGRNIQYF
19	TRBJ2-6	-	-	TRBV6-5	TGTGCCAGCAGTTACTCGGGTCCCGGTCTAACCCCTGGGGCCAACGTCCTGACTTTC	CASSYSGPGLTPGANVLTF
16	TRBJ1-3	-	-	TRBV5-5	TGTGCCAGCAGTCCTCCGGGCGGGGTCTCTGGAAACACCATATATTTT	CASSPPGGVSGNTIYF
18	TRBJ1-1	-	TRBD1	TRBV5-1	TGCGCCAGCAGCTTGGCCGGGGTTTTAGCGGGACAGGGCGCTGAAGCTTTCTTT	CASSLAGVLAGQGAEAFF
13	TRBJ2-4	-	-	TRBV14	TGTGCCAGCAGCCAGCCGGGACAAAACATTCAGTACTTC	CASSQPGQNIQYF
12	TRBJ2-3	-	-	TRBV2	TGTGCCAGCAGCCCCGCGGGAGATACGCAGTATTTT	CASSPAGDTQYF
17	TRBJ2-3	-	TRBD2	TRBV5-1	TGCGCCAGCAGCTCCGGACTAGCGGGGGGCTGGACAGATACGCAGTATTTT	CASSSGLAGGWTDTQYF
15	TRBJ2-7	-	-	TRBV7-8	TGTGCCAGCAGCTTAGAACAGGCCAGCCCCTACGAGCAGTACTTC	CASSLEQASPYEQYF
14	TRBJ2-3	few	-	TRBV10-3	TGTGCCATCAGTGCGACTGTCGACACAGATACGCAGTATTTT	CAISATVDTDTQYF
15	TRBJ2-3	-	-	TRBV7-2	TGTGCCAGCAGCCCTCACGGGGATCTCACAGATACGCAGTATTTT	CASSPHGDLTDTQYF
16	TRBJ2-7	-	-	TRBV5-1	TGCGCCAGCAGCTTGGTGGGGGAGCACGAGGTAGACGAGCAGTACTTC	CASSLVGEHEVDEQYF
14	TRBJ2-5	-	TRBD2	TRBV10-3	TGTGCCATCAGTGTGGCGGGGGGTCAAGAGACCCAGTACTTC	CAISVAGGQETQYF
16	TRBJ2-5	few	-	TRBV24-1	TGTGCCACCAGTGATTTGGGTGGACGATTCCAAGAGACCCAGTACTTC	CATSDLGGRFQETQYF
17	TRBJ2-4	-	-	TRBV12-3/TRBV12-4	TGTGCCAGCAGTTTCGCCCCCGGGACGGGGGCCAAAAACATTCAGTACTTC	CASSFAPGTGAKNIQYF
15	TRBJ2-3	-	TRBD2	TRBV3-1	TGTGCCAGCAGCCAACAAGCGGGGAGTACAGATACGCAGTATTTT	CASSQQAGSTDTQYF
16	TRBJ2-2	few	-	TRBV7-2	TGTGCCAGCAGCCTCCCAGGCAGGTCGAACACCGGGGAGCTGTTTTTT	CASSLPGRSNTGELFF
16	TRBJ2-1	-	TRBD2	TRBV7-2	TGTGCCAGCAGCTCCATCCTAGCGGGGGGTTTCGATGAGCAGTTCTTC	CASSSILAGGFDEQFF
13	TRBJ1-6	-	-	TRBV9	TGTGCCAGCAGCCAGACTCAGGGACCACCCCTCCACTTT	CASSQTQGPPLHF
14	TRBJ1-2	many	-	TRBV27	TGTGCCAGCAGTTCGCTAACACGTAACTATGGCTACACCTTC	CASSSLTRNYGYTF
16	TRBJ2-5	-	TRBD2	TRBV4-1	TGCGCCAGCAGCCAAATGGACCAGCGGGGGAGAGAGACCCAGTACTTC	CASSQMDQRGRETQYF
18	TRBJ2-1	-	TRBD1	TRBV28	TGTGCCAGCAGTCCCCCCGGGACAGGCCACAGCTCCTACAATGAGCAGTTCTTC	CASSPPGTGHSSYNEQFF
20	TRBJ2-7	-	TRBD1	TRBV3-1	TGTGCCAGCAGGCTCCGGACAGGGATTAATAAGGGTAGTGCGGACTACGAGCAGTACTTC	CASRLRTGINKGSADYEQYF
18	TRBJ2-7	-	-	TRBV7-2	TGTGCCAGCAGCTTAGCCCTACCCCGGGGGCTGAGGTCCTACGAGCAGTACTTC	CASSLALPRGLRSYEQYF
16	TRBJ2-7	-	TRBD2	TRBV10-2	TGCGCCAGCAGTGAACCCTTAGCGGGGGGGATCTACGAGCAGTACTTC	CASSEPLAGGIYEQYF
14	TRBJ2-5	-	TRBD2	TRBV20-1	TGCAGTGCTATTCCCCCAACTAGCGGGGGCCAGCAGTACTTC	CSAIPPTSGGQQYF
11	TRBJ2-5	few	-	TRBV2	TGTGCCAGCCTGTGGCAAGAGACCCAGTACTTC	CASLWQETQYF
16	TRBJ1-4	-	TRBD1	TRBV4-2	TGTGCCAGCAGCCAAGATGGGGGGACAGGGATAGAAAAACTGTTTTTT	CASSQDGGTGIEKLFF
16	TRBJ2-1	few	-	TRBV6-5	TGTGCCAGCAGTTACATGAGGGGGGTCTCACTAACGGAGCAGTTCTTC	CASSYMRGVSLTEQFF